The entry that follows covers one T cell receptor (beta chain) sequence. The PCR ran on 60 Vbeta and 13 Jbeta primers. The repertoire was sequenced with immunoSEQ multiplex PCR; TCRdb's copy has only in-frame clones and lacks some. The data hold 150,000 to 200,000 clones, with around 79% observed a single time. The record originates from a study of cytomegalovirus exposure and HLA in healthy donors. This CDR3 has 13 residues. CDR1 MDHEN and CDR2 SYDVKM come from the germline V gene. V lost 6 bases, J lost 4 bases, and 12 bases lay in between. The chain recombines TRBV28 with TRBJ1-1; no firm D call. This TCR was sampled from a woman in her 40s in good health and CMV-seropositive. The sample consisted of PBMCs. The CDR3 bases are TGTGCCAGCAGGCCGGAGGACGGCACTGAAGCTTTCTTT. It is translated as CASRPEDGTEAFF.